Following are 21 T cell receptor beta chains from one sample sequenced in a study of T cells after yellow fever vaccination. TCRdb independently ran MiXCR on the 5' RACE reads; one entry per CDR3 protein. The table lists roughly 63,000 distinct CDR3 sequences, approximately 7% of them singletons, with 36% in the top ten. Sequenced material: CD8+ T cells sorted from PBMCs, taken 15 days after the yellow fever booster vaccination. The receptors were sampled from a young man who received the YFV17D yellow fever vaccine.

This clonotype was detected many times. The chain joins TRBV29-1 to TRBJ2-2; D is unresolved. V was shortened by 1 base and J by 4 bases, with 7 bases between the two germline ends. The CDR3 has 13 residues. Germline lookup yields CDR1 SQVTM and CDR2 ANQGSEA. The CDR3 DNA reads TGCAGCGTTGAAGGACCATCCACCGGGGAGCTGTTTTTT. It codes for CSVEGPSTGELFF.

This clonotype was detected many times. The V gene is TRBV5-6, the J gene TRBJ2-7; D is possibly TRBD1 or TRBD2 (5 bases each). Trimming cost V 0 bases and J 2 bases, with 12 bases left between them. CDR3 size: 15 residues. Germline V gives CDR1 SGHDT, CDR2 YYEEEE. This CDR3 reads CASSLGGWGTYEQYF. The CDR3 bases are TGTGCCAGCAGCTTGGGGGGCTGGGGGACCTACGAGCAGTACTTC.

The sample holds many counts of this clonotype. The gene calls are TRBV29-1 and TRBJ2-3; 9 bases match TRBD2. J was trimmed by 5 bases and V by 6 bases; bases with no gene match: 12. The CDR3 covers 15 residues. Germline assignment: CDR1 SQVTM and CDR2 ANQGSEA. CDR3 loop: CSVVSIAGAGDTQYF. CDR3 sequence (DNA): TGCAGCGTCGTTTCAATAGCGGGAGCGGGAGATACGCAGTATTTT.

In this sample, this clonotype turned up many times. The chain links TRBV7-9 to TRBJ2-1; 7 bases fit TRBD2. CDR1 and CDR2 from the germline V gene are SEHNR and FQNEAQ (reference sequence). Trimming removed 5 bases from V and 2 bases from J; junction bases left unmatched: 9. The CDR3 is 16 residues long. The CDR3 is CASSPGEGVTYNEQFF. The CDR3 DNA follows: TGTGCCAGCAGCCCCGGGGAGGGTGTAACCTACAATGAGCAGTTCTTC.

In its sample, this clonotype was seen many times. The chain couples TRBV5-1 to TRBJ2-7; D ambiguous. Looked up from germline, CDR1 is SGHRS and CDR2 is YFSETQ. The CDR3 consists of 12 residues. V was trimmed by 0 bases and J by 7 bases, leaving 8 bases between them. The chain's CDR3 is CASSLGTQEQYF. The CDR3 DNA reads as TGCGCCAGCAGCTTGGGGACGCAGGAGCAGTACTTC.

This clonotype is medium-sized (0.01 to 0.1%) within its sample. The chain employs TRBV11-2 and TRBJ2-1; no firm D call. This CDR3 region has 12 residues. CDR1 is SGHAT, CDR2 FQNNGV, per germline. V lost 3 bases to trimming and J lost 7 bases, with 7 bases between them. CDR3 sequence reads: CASSLAVNEQFF. The CDR3 DNA sequence: TGTGCCAGCAGCTTGGCGGTTAATGAGCAGTTCTTC. The full variable domain, its missing parts supplied by reference TRBV11-2 and TRBJ2-1, is EAGVAQSPRYKIIEKRQSVAFWCNPISGHATLYWYQQILGQGPKLLIQFQNNGVVDDSQLPKDRFSAERLKGVDSTLKIQPAKLEDSAVYLCASSLAVNEQFFGPGTRLTVL.

This clonotype was recorded at least ten times. The gene calls are TRBV4-3 and TRBJ2-7; D might be TRBD2 (5 bases). This CDR3 has 18 residues. V was shortened by 1 base and J by 0 bases, with 19 bases between the two germline ends. Germline values: CDR1 LGHNA, CDR2 YSLEER. The CDR3 here is CASSQGGGIISSSYEQYF. The CDR3 nucleotides read TGCGCCAGCAGCCAAGGAGGAGGAATCATCTCTTCCTCCTACGAGCAGTACTTC.

This clonotype occurred many times. This rearrangement joins TRBV7-9 to TRBJ1-1, with a weak D call TRBD1 (5 bases). V lost 3 bases, J lost 1 base, and 9 bases lay in between. Germline values: CDR1 SEHNR, CDR2 FQNEAQ (reference sequence). CDR3 length: 14 amino acids. CDR3 nucleotides: TGTGCCAGCAGCTTGTGGGACCAGAACACTGAAGCTTTCTTT. Protein: CASSLWDQNTEAFF.

This clonotype was recorded at least ten times. CDR3 protein: CASSTVGNEQFF. In DNA, the CDR3 is TGTGCCAGCAGTACCGTAGGGAATGAGCAGTTCTTC. V gene TRBV25-1 combines with J gene TRBJ2-1; D remains unclear. V lost 5 bases, J lost 7 bases, and 9 bases lay in between. Germline V gene data show CDR1 as MGHDK and CDR2 as SYGVNS. There are 12 residues in the CDR3.

This clonotype was counted ten times or more. This chain connects TRBV14 to TRBJ2-3; 9 bases are shared with TRBD2. Germline lookup yields CDR1 SGHDN and CDR2 FVKESK. J gave up 6 bases and V 2 bases, and 6 bases lay outside the gene matches. The CDR3 extends over 15 amino acids. The CDR3 here is CASSQWLAGPDTQYF. The DNA of the CDR3 is TGTGCCAGCAGCCAATGGCTAGCGGGACCCGATACGCAGTATTTT.

This clonotype was detected many times. The V call is TRBV6-4, the J call TRBJ2-1; 9 nucleotides agree with TRBD2. The CDR3 has 14 residues. CDR1 and CDR2 (germline): MRHNA, SNTAGT. J gave up 9 bases and V 9 bases, and 12 bases lay outside the gene matches. The CDR3 protein is CARWGREGRSEQFF. The CDR3 region has the DNA TGTGCCAGATGGGGGCGGGAGGGCCGGAGTGAGCAGTTCTTC.

The chain links TRBV9 to TRBJ2-1; 8 bases line up with TRBD2. The CDR3 totals 16 residues. CDR1 is SGDLS, CDR2 YYNGEE, per germline. The trim removed 0 bases at V and 4 bases at J, leaving 6 bases unmatched. Here the CDR3 reads CASSVGRTSTYNEQFF. CDR3 coding DNA: TGTGCCAGCAGCGTAGGAAGGACTAGCACGTACAATGAGCAGTTCTTC.

At least ten counts were recorded for this clonotype. V gene TRBV4-3 combines with J gene TRBJ2-7; tentatively, D is TRBD1 (5 bases). The CDR3 is 15 amino acids. The V gene lost 4 bases and the J gene lost 1 base, with 14 bases spanning the gap. Germline values: CDR1 LGHNA, CDR2 YSLEER. The CDR3: CASSPRAPPSYEQYF. The CDR3 DNA follows: TGCGCCAGCAGCCCCAGGGCCCCCCCTTCCTACGAGCAGTACTTC.

This clonotype was observed many times. The CDR3 bases are TGCAGTGCTAGAGGCCCTAGCGGGACGGCAGATACGCAGTATTTT. Translated: CSARGPSGTADTQYF. The chain combines TRBV20-1 with TRBJ2-3; 9 positions match TRBD2. After removal of 1 base from V and 4 bases from J, the junction contained 6 bases not matched to a gene. This CDR3 is 15 amino acids long. Per the germline V gene, CDR1 is DFQATT and CDR2 is SNEGSKA (reference sequence).

A few counts support this clonotype. The chain couples TRBV7-9 to TRBJ1-4, with a tentative D call TRBD1 (5 bases). The length of the CDR3 is 16 residues. V dropped 4 bases and J dropped 8 bases, with 20 bases sitting between them. CDR1 is SEHNR, CDR2 FQNEAQ, per germline (reference sequence). CDR3 sequence reads: CASSYRTRGLIEKLFF. The CDR3 region has the DNA TGTGCCAGCAGCTACAGGACTCGGGGCCTTATAGAAAAACTGTTTTTT.

In its sample, this clonotype was seen many times. V is TRBV12-3 or TRBV12-4 and J is TRBJ2-2; unclear D gene. The CDR3 is made up of 13 amino acids. Trimming took 2 bases from V and 7 from J, leaving 8 bases between them. The CDR3: CASSLISNGELFF. DNA for the CDR3: TGTGCCAGCAGTTTAATAAGTAACGGGGAGCTGTTTTTT.

Ten or more counts support this clonotype. CDR3 sequence reads: CASSYGGQGAGETQYF. CDR3 coding DNA: TGTGCCAGCAGTTACGGAGGACAGGGGGCGGGAGAGACCCAGTACTTC. V and J are TRBV6-5 and TRBJ2-5; 11 bases align to TRBD1. The CDR3 runs 16 residues. The germline V gene encodes CDR1 MNHEY and CDR2 SVGAGI. Trimming cost V 2 bases and J 4 bases; bases outside gene matches: 6.

This clonotype was seen many times. The chain employs TRBV11-3 and TRBJ2-1; TRBD1 matches 8 bases. CDR3 length equals 15 residues. CDR1 is SGHNT, CDR2 YENEEA, per germline. V was clipped by 5 bases and J by 7 bases; unmatched bases: 10. CDR3 sequence reads: CASSPIGQGLNEQFF. The CDR3 bases are TGTGCCAGCAGCCCCATCGGACAGGGTTTGAATGAGCAGTTCTTC.

This clonotype was picked up many times. The chain couples TRBV3-1 to TRBJ2-7, with 9 bases aligning to TRBD2. The CDR3 runs 15 residues. Trimming cost V 4 bases and J 1 base; bases outside gene matches: 5. Germline values: CDR1 LGHDT, CDR2 YNNKEL (reference sequence). DNA for the CDR3: TGTGCCAGCAGCCTTGGTCTAGCGGGGTCCTACGAGCAGTACTTC. Translation gives CASSLGLAGSYEQYF.

In its sample, this clonotype was seen many times. The chain has TRBV29-1 and TRBJ1-2; D is perhaps TRBD1 (6 bases). The CDR3 sequence is 14 residues long. Deletions cut 0 bases from V and 3 bases from J, with 11 bases between. The germline CDR1 and CDR2 sequences are SQVTM and ANQGSEA. The chain's CDR3 is CSVEEPGGHYGYTF. CDR3 DNA: TGCAGCGTTGAAGAACCCGGGGGGCACTATGGCTACACCTTC.

This clonotype was seen many times. The CDR3 sequence: CSASSGTQDSYEQYF. DNA for the CDR3: TGCAGTGCTAGTTCCGGGACTCAAGACTCCTACGAGCAGTACTTC. The gene calls are TRBV20-1 and TRBJ2-7; a weak D match, TRBD2 (6 bases). V was shortened by 3 bases and J by 0 bases, with 15 bases between the two germline ends. The CDR3 consists of 15 residues. CDR1 and CDR2 from the germline V gene are DFQATT and SNEGSKA (reference sequence).